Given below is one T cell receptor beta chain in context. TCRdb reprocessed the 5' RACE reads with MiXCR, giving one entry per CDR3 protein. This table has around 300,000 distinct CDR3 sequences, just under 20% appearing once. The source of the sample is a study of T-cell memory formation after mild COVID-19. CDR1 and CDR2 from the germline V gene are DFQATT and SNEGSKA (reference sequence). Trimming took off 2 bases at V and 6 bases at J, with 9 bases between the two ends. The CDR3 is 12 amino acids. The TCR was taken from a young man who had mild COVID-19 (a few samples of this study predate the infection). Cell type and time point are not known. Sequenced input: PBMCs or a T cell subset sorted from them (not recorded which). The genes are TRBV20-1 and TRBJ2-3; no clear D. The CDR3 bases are TGCAGTGCTAGAAGGAGTTACGATACGCAGTATTTT. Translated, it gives CSARRSYDTQYF.